This TCR beta chain emerged from a study of regulatory T cells in long-lasting Graves disease. This clonotype has more than one count but fewer than ten. Its specificity is not known. Libraries of TCR beta came from iRepertoire HTBI primers plus Arm-PCR of CDR3 regions. From the multiplex PCR reads, TCRdb called clonotypes with MiXCR, one entry per CDR3 protein. The repertoire has 350,000 to 450,000 distinct CDR3 sequences, 21% of them found once; the top ten carry approximately 15%. Stated time point: persistent/refractory GD, antithyroid drugs over 5 years with positive TRAb. Preparation of the TCR library used RNA extracted from PBMCs. V lost 4 bases to trimming and J lost 4 bases, with 16 bases between them. This CDR3 contains 14 residues. CDR1 is GTSNPN, CDR2 SVGIG, per germline (reference sequence). Whole-study results and caveats: With persistent disease, TRBV28, TRBJ1-2 and TRBJ2-5 were the favored segments.

The TCR sequence derives from a female donor with Graves disease. Material: peripheral blood mononuclear cells (PBMCs), obtained when the disease was refractory, from a patient treated with antithyroid drugs. V usage is TRBV30 and J usage is TRBJ1-2; possibly TRBD1 for D (5 bases). CDR3 residues: CAWTETTEAYGYTF. The DNA of the CDR3 is TGTGCCTGGACCGAGACGACAGAGGCCTATGGCTACACCTTC.